This T cell receptor beta chain appears in the sequencing data of a study of shared clonotypes between healthy human individuals. Study background: In total, the donors were a couple of women and a few men aged 18 to 49.

Sorted-subset replicate PCRs used 200 ng DNA, some 33,000 T cell genomes. Assay used: immunoSEQ multiplex PCR; TCRdb lists only in-frame clones, some missing. Altogether 850,000 to 1,200,000 clones are present, about 77% being singletons, with the ten largest covering roughly 1.5%. The CDR3 has 15 amino acids. Germline CDR1 MNHEY, CDR2 SVGAGI. V lost 6 bases, J lost 1 base, and 13 bases lay in between. The sequence was collected from a man younger than 35 in good health. Input material: memory CD4+ T cells sorted from blood. The subset: CD45RA-negative fraction. The chain is built from TRBV6-5 and TRBJ2-1; tentative D call: TRBD1 (6 bases). The CDR3, as DNA: TGTGCCAGCAGGATTAGGACAGATTCCTACAATGAGCAGTTCTTC. This gives the protein CASRIRTDSYNEQFF.